The next 10 T cell receptor beta chains were all read from a single sample in a study of blood T cell repertoires in COVID-19 (dated by TCRdb to the early 2020s). To prepare the library, the immunoSEQ multiplex PCR assay was applied. TCRdb obtained this table from immuneACCESS and retained in-frame rearrangements with V and J assigned. These tables miss some clones; where compared with another copy, unresolved V genes account for less than half of the shortfall, and the remainder is unexplained. This sample has about 290,000 clones in its table, and nearly 90% of those were observed once. The top ten clones comprise around 10% of the sample. What was sequenced was peripheral blood. The receptor source for this set is a woman in her twenties or thirties with COVID-19, enrolled during active disease.

The chain couples TRBV18 to TRBJ1-2; 9 positions match TRBD1. The CDR3 runs to 16 residues. Trimming at V came to 3 bases and at J to 3 bases, leaving 8 bases not matched to a gene. Germline V lookup: CDR1 KGHSH, CDR2 LQKENI. CDR3 in DNA: TGTGCCAGCTCACCCGCGACAGGGGGGGATTACTATGGCTACACCTTC. Protein product: CASSPATGGDYYGYTF. The full variable domain, its missing parts supplied by reference TRBV18 and TRBJ1-2, is NAGVMQNPRHLVRRRGQEARLRCSPMKGHSHVYWYRQLPEEGLKFMVYLQKENIIDESGMPKERFSAEFPKEGPSILRIQQVVRGDSAAYFCASSPATGGDYYGYTFGSGTRLTVV.

The chain combines TRBV2 with TRBJ2-2, with 10 bases that match TRBD1. Germline values: CDR1 SNHLY, CDR2 FYNNEI. Losses at the gene ends were 6 bases for V and 6 bases for J; bases not matched to a gene: 13. The CDR3 totals 17 residues. CDR3 DNA sequence: TGTGCCAGCAGCGCATGGGGACAGGGGAGAGGGGCCGGGGAGCTGTTTTTT. Its protein is CASSAWGQGRGAGELFF.

The sample holds a few counts of this clone. The V call is TRBV5-8, the J call TRBJ2-3; 8 bases align to TRBD2. CDR3 length: 15 residues. J lost 2 bases, V lost 4 bases, and 6 bases had no gene match. Germline assignment: CDR1 SGHTS and CDR2 YDEGEE. In DNA form, the CDR3 reads TGTGCCAGCAGCCGGACGGGGGGGAACACAGATACGCAGTATTTT. This codes for CASSRTGGNTDTQYF.

The V call is TRBV6-5, the J call TRBJ2-3; 7 bases match TRBD1. Germline trimming cut 10 bases from V and 5 bases from J; bases unmatched to any gene: 15. CDR3 size: 15 residues. Germline V CDR1 and CDR2: MNHEY, SVGAGI. The CDR3 region has the DNA TGTGCCACCCGGACAGGTCTTAATATTCTAGATACGCAGTATTTT. The encoded protein is CATRTGLNILDTQYF.

This clone was seen at least ten times. The V and J genes are TRBV27 and TRBJ2-3, with 7 positions matching TRBD1. V was pared by 6 bases and J by 2 bases, with 5 bases of the junction left unmatched. The CDR3 totals 14 residues. CDR1 and CDR2 (germline): MNHEY, SMNVEV (reference sequence). The CDR3 coding sequence is TGTGCCAGCAGCTTTAGGGGGCCCACAGATACGCAGTATTTT. This encodes CASSFRGPTDTQYF.

This chain joins TRBV7-9 and TRBJ2-4, with unresolved D. Germline CDR1 and CDR2: SEHNR and FQNEAQ (reference sequence). This CDR3 contains 17 residues. V was cut by 2 bases and J by 0 bases, with 14 bases left in between. The DNA for the CDR3 is TGTGCCAGCAGCTTAAGCTTCGGTCCGATAGCCAAAAACATTCAGTACTTC. Translating it yields CASSLSFGPIAKNIQYF. Together with reference TRBV7-9 and TRBJ2-4, the CDR3 gives the full variable domain: DTGVSQNPRHKITKRGQNVTFRCDPISEHNRLYWYRQTLGQGPEFLTYFQNEAQLEKSRLLSDRFSAERPKGSFSTLEIQRTEQGDSAMYLCASSLSFGPIAKNIQYFGAGTRLSVL.

This chain connects TRBV14 to TRBJ2-7; perhaps TRBD2 as D (8 bases). This CDR3 is 15 amino acids long. V was shortened by 4 bases and J by 3 bases, with 16 bases between the two germline ends. The germline V gene has CDR1 SGHDN and CDR2 FVKESK. The CDR3, as DNA: TGTGCCAGCAGCCCGAGGGGGCGGGGGGACTACGAGCAGTACTTC. Its protein is CASSPRGRGDYEQYF.

V usage is TRBV6-5 and J usage is TRBJ1-2, with D possibly matching TRBD1 (5 bases). CDR1 and CDR2 from the germline V gene are MNHEY and SVGAGI. This CDR3 spans 13 amino acids. Trimming took 10 bases from V and 4 from J, leaving 16 bases between them. The CDR3 nucleotides are TGTGCCACCACCCCAGGGAGGGGCTATGGCTACACCTTC. This translates into CATTPGRGYGYTF.

This chain links TRBV2 with TRBJ1-1; 8 bases are a match to TRBD1. The CDR3 totals 13 residues. V gave up 5 bases and J gave up 6 bases; unmatched junction bases: 5. The germline V gene encodes CDR1 SNHLY and CDR2 FYNNEI. The CDR3 DNA reads as TGTGCCAGCAGTAAAGACAGGGGTTCTGAAGCTTTCTTT. This translates into CASSKDRGSEAFF.

The rearrangement uses TRBV4-1 and TRBJ1-1, with D perhaps matching TRBD1 (5 bases). The V gene's germline CDR1 is MGHRA and CDR2 YSYEKL. The CDR3 is made up of 13 amino acids. V was trimmed by 1 base and J by 8 bases, leaving 11 bases between them. This CDR3 reads CASSQVVGGEAFF. In DNA, the CDR3 is TGCGCCAGCAGCCAAGTCGTGGGGGGGGAAGCTTTCTTT.